What follows are 24 T cell receptor beta chains derived from one specimen sequenced in a study of monozygotic twins with inflammatory bowel disease. TCRdb re-called the 5' RACE reads; one entry per CDR3 protein, DNA not given. The sample holds 110,000 to 150,000 distinct CDR3 sequences. The sequenced sample consisted of blood. The receptor source for this set is a human donor with ulcerative colitis or Crohn's disease, or a healthy co-twin of an affected twin (not recorded which).

This chain connects TRBV28 to TRBJ1-5. The CDR3 extends over 13 amino acids. Germline V lookup: CDR1 MDHEN, CDR2 SYDVKM. CDR3 sequence: CASSPAGGKPQHF.

This chain connects TRBV5-1 to TRBJ2-7; as DNA is missing, the TRBD1 call by TCRdb cannot be tested. The CDR3 sequence is 15 residues long. Germline V lookup: CDR1 SGHRS, CDR2 YFSETQ. CDR3: CASSIGTGRLYEQYF.

The rearrangement joins TRBV11-2 to TRBJ2-5; TCRdb selects TRBD2, and the lack of DNA leaves this call unchecked. The V gene's germline CDR1 is SGHAT and CDR2 FQNNGV. CDR3 length: 16 amino acids. The chain's CDR3 is CASSPARLAGQETQYF.

The chain combines TRBV5-1 with TRBJ1-1. Germline V CDR1 and CDR2: SGHRS, YFSETQ. CDR3 length: 14 amino acids. This chain's CDR3 is CASSPSEMNTEAFF.

This chain connects TRBV7-2 to TRBJ2-1; TCRdb designates TRBD1, a call that cannot be tested without DNA. CDR3 size: 13 residues. Germline V gene lookup returns CDR1 SGHTA and CDR2 FQGNSA. Here the CDR3 reads CASSLARGNEQFF.

The V call is TRBV24-1, the J call TRBJ2-3; the TCRdb call, TRBD1, lacks DNA for checking. CDR3 size: 14 residues. The germline CDR1 and CDR2 sequences are KGHDR and SFDVKD. This CDR3 is CATSEGTEIGTQYF.

V usage is TRBV4-2 and J usage is TRBJ1-3. The CDR3 covers 15 residues. Germline values: CDR1 LGHNA, CDR2 YNFKEQ. The CDR3 loop reads CASSDPSHSGNTIYF.

The V and J genes are TRBV5-1 and TRBJ1-1; the TCRdb D gene call, TRBD1, has no DNA to confirm it. The CDR3 length is 14 residues. Per the germline V gene, CDR1 is SGHRS and CDR2 is YFSETQ. The CDR3 region is CASSLGQENTEAFF. Complete variable domain (other parts from reference TRBV5-1 and TRBJ1-1): KAGVTQTPRYLIKTRGQQVTLSCSPISGHRSVSWYQQTPGQGLQFLFEYFSETQRNKGNFPGRFSGRQFSNSRSEMNVSTLELGDSALYLCASSLGQENTEAFFGQGTRLTVV.

The chain recombines TRBV6-1 with TRBJ2-5; TCRdb indicates TRBD1, and absent DNA this call remains unverified. Germline V lookup: CDR1 MNHNS, CDR2 SASEGT. The CDR3 is 14 residues long. This CDR3 reads CASSVRAYQETQYF.

The J gene is TRBJ2-7, the V gene TRBV4-2; lacking DNA, the TRBD2 call made by TCRdb goes unchecked. The CDR3 runs 17 residues. Per germline, CDR1 LGHNA and CDR2 YNFKEQ. CDR3 region: CASSSSRTSGSKGEQYF.

The chain links TRBV5-5 to TRBJ2-1. Germline V gives CDR1 SGHKS, CDR2 YYEKEE (reference sequence). The CDR3 is made up of 11 amino acids. CDR3: CASSLPTISFF.

CDR3 sequence reads: CAVGTSGGSYEQYF. The rearrangement links TRBV10-3 to TRBJ2-7; absent DNA, TCRdb's TRBD1 call cannot be checked. Germline loops: CDR1 ENHRY, CDR2 SYGVKD. The CDR3 is 14 residues long.

The chain combines TRBV6-5 with TRBJ2-1; no DNA is available, so the TRBD2 call from TCRdb remains unchecked. The CDR3 totals 15 residues. From germline, CDR1 is MNHEY and CDR2 SVGAGI. CDR3: CASSLAGASYNEQFF.

The chain carries TRBV5-4 and TRBJ2-5; TCRdb designates TRBD1, a call that cannot be tested without DNA. The CDR3 runs 14 residues. Germline assignment: CDR1 SGHNT and CDR2 YYREEE (reference sequence). CDR3 region: CASSLGAGQETQYF.

The chain joins TRBV24-1 to TRBJ1-2. The CDR3 is made up of 14 amino acids. Per the germline V gene, CDR1 is KGHDR and CDR2 is SFDVKD. The CDR3: CATSDMGRNYGYTF.

The chain has TRBV24-1 and TRBJ1-1; TCRdb's D gene call, TRBD1, goes unchecked for lack of DNA. This CDR3 has 12 residues. Germline-derived CDR1 and CDR2 are KGHDR and SFDVKD. The CDR3 loop is CATRKAEGQAFF.

V and J are TRBV4-2 and TRBJ2-4; the D call of TRBD1 rests on TCRdb alone, since no DNA is present to check it. Germline-derived CDR1 and CDR2 are LGHNA and YNFKEQ. The length of the CDR3 is 14 residues. Here the CDR3 reads CASSPSGTEGMQYF.

V gene TRBV12-3 or TRBV12-4 combines with J gene TRBJ1-5; TCRdb indicates TRBD1, and absent DNA this call remains unverified. The CDR3 spans 14 residues. The CDR3 loop reads CASSRTGLGQPQHF.

The chain joins TRBV15 to TRBJ2-7; TCRdb gives TRBD2 as the D gene, but with no DNA this cannot be confirmed. CDR1 is LNHNV and CDR2 is YYDKDF in the germline V gene (reference sequence). The CDR3 length is 15 residues. The CDR3 loop is CATSSGLGSGYEQYF.

This sequence joins TRBV29-1 and TRBJ2-5; TCRdb's D gene call, TRBD2, goes unchecked for lack of DNA. Germline lookup yields CDR1 SQVTM and CDR2 ANQGSEA. CDR3 length: 13 amino acids. The CDR3 loop is CSELAGGQETQYF.

The chain carries TRBV7-3 and TRBJ1-1; checking the TCRdb D call of TRBD1 is not possible without DNA. Germline V gives CDR1 SGHTA, CDR2 FQGTGA. This CDR3 has 15 residues. CDR3 loop: CASSSGGVRYTEAFF.

This chain uses TRBV13 with TRBJ1-5; TCRdb's D call, TRBD1, is unchecked because there is no DNA. CDR1 PRHDT and CDR2 FYEKMQ come from the germline V gene (reference sequence). CDR3 length: 15 residues. The CDR3 region is CASSLGEGGGQPQHF.

The rearrangement uses TRBV4-1 and TRBJ2-1. Germline lookup yields CDR1 MGHRA and CDR2 YSYEKL. CDR3 length: 16 residues. The CDR3 here is CASSQASSGSSHEQFF.

The chain is built from TRBV7-8 and TRBJ1-5; TCRdb calls TRBD1, which cannot be checked without DNA. Germline V gene lookup returns CDR1 SGHVS and CDR2 FQNEAQ. The CDR3 is made up of 15 amino acids. CDR3 amino acids: CASSFGSPLDQPQHF. The variable domain in full, completed from reference TRBV7-8 and TRBJ1-5, reads GAGVSQSPRYKVAKRGQDVALRCDPISGHVSLFWYQQALGQGPEFLTYFQNEAQLDKSGLPSDRFFAERPEGSVSTLKIQRTQQEDSAVYLCASSFGSPLDQPQHFGDGTRLSIL.